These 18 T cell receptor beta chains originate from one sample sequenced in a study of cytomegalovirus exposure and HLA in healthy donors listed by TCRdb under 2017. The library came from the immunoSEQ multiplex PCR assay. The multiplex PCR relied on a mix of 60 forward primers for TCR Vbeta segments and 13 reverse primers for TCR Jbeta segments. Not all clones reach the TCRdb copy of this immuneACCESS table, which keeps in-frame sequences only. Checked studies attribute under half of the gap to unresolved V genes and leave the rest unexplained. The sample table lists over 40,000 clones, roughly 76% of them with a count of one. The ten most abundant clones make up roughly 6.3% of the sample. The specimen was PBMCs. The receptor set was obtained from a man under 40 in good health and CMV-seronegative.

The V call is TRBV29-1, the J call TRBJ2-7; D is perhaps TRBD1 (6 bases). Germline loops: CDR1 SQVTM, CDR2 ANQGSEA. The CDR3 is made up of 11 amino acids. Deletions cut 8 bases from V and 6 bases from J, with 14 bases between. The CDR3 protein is CSIAGTFEQYF. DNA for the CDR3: TGCAGCATAGCCGGGACATTCGAGCAGTACTTC.

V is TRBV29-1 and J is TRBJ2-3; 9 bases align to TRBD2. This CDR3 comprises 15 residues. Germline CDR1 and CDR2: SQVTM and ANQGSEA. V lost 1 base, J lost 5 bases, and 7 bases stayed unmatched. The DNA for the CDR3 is TGCAGCGTTGAAGGGGCTAGCGGGGTCGTAGATACGCAGTATTTT. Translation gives CSVEGASGVVDTQYF.

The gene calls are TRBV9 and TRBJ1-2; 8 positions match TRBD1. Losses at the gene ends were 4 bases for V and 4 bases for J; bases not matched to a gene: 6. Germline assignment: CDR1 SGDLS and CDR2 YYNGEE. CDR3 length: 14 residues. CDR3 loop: CASSMDRVSYGYTF. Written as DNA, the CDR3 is TGTGCCAGCAGCATGGACAGGGTTTCCTATGGCTACACCTTC.

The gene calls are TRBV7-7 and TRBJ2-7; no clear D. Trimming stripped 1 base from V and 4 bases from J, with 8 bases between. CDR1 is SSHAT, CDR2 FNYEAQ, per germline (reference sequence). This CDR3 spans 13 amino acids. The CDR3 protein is CASSLVDGYEQYF. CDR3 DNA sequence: TGTGCCAGCAGCTTAGTAGACGGGTACGAGCAGTACTTC.

As DNA, the CDR3 is TGTGCCAGCAGCCAAGATAGCGGAGGTCCGGAGCAGTTCTTC. It encodes CASSQDSGGPEQFF. The chain joins TRBV14 to TRBJ2-1; tentatively, D is TRBD2 (6 bases). With 0 bases removed from V and 10 bases from J, the gap between germline ends came to 13 bases. The CDR3 runs 14 residues. Per germline, CDR1 SGHDN and CDR2 FVKESK.

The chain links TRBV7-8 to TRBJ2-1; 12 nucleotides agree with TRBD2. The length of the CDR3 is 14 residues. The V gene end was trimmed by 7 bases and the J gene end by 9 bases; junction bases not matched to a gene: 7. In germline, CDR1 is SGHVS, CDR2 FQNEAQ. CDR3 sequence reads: CASILAGGDAEQFF. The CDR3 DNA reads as TGTGCCAGCATCCTAGCGGGAGGGGATGCTGAGCAGTTCTTC.

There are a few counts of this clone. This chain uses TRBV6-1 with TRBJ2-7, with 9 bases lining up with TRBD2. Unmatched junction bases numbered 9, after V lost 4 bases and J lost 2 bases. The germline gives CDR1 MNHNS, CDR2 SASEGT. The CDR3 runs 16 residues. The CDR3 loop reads CASSVEAGGRTYEQYF. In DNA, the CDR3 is TGTGCCAGCAGTGTAGAAGCGGGAGGCAGGACCTACGAGCAGTACTTC.

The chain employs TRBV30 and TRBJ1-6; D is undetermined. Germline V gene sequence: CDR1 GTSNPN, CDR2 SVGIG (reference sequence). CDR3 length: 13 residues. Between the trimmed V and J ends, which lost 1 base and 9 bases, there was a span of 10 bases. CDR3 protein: CAWSEVRGSPLHF. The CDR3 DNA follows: TGTGCCTGGAGTGAAGTCCGGGGTTCACCCCTCCACTTT. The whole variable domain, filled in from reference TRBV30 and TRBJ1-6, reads SQTIHQWPATLVQPVGSPLSLECTVEGTSNPNLYWYRQAAGRGLQLLFYSVGIGQISSEVPQNLSASRPQDRQFILSSKKLLLSDSGFYLCAWSEVRGSPLHFGNGTRLTVT.

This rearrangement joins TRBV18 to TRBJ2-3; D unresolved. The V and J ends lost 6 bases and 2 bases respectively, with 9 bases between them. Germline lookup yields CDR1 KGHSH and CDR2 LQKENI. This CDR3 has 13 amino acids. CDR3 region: CASSPLNTDTQYF. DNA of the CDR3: TGTGCCAGCTCCCCCCTTAACACAGATACGCAGTATTTT.

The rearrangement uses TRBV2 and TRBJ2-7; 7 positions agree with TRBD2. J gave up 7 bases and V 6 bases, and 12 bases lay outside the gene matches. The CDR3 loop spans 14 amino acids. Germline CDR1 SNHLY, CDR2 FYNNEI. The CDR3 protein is CASRITGTKEEQYF. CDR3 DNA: TGTGCCAGCAGAATTACCGGGACTAAGGAAGAGCAGTACTTC.

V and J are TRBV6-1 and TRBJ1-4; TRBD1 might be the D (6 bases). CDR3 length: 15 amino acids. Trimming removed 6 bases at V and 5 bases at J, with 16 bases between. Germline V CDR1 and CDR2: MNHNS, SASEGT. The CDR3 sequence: CASSDPRGGNEKLFF. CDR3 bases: TGTGCCAGCAGCGACCCCAGGGGCGGGAATGAAAAACTGTTTTTT.

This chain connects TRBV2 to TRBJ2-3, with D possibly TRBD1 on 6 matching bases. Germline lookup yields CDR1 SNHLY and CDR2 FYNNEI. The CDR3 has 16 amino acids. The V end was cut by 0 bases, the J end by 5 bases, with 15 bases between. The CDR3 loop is CASSEAGAGDVDTQYF. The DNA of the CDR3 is TGTGCCAGCAGTGAAGCGGGGGCAGGGGACGTAGATACGCAGTATTTT.

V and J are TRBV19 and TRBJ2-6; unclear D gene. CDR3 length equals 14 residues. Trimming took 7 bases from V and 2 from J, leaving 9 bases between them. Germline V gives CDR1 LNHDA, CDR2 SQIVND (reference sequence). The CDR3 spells CASIGLAGANVLTF. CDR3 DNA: TGTGCCAGTATTGGTCTAGCTGGGGCCAACGTCCTGACTTTC.

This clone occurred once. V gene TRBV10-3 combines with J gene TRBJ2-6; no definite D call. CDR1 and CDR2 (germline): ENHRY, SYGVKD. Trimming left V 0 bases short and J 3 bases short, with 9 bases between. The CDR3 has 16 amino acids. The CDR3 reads CAISESAVFGANVLTF. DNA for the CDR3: TGTGCCATCAGTGAGTCGGCGGTATTTGGGGCCAACGTCCTGACTTTC.

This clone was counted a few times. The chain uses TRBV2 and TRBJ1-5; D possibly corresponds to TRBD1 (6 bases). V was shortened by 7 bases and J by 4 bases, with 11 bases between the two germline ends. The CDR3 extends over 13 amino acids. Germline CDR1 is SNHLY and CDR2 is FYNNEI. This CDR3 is CASKETGNQPQHF. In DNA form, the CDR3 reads TGTGCCAGCAAAGAGACAGGAAATCAGCCCCAGCATTTT.

CDR3 sequence: CASSVTSGSSGYEQYV. The CDR3 DNA reads as TGTGCCAGCAGTGTAACTAGCGGGAGTTCCGGTTACGAGCAGTACGTC. The chain links TRBV2 to TRBJ2-7; TRBD2 aligns across 11 bases. Per germline, CDR1 SNHLY and CDR2 FYNNEI. The trim removed 4 bases at V and 4 bases at J, leaving 9 bases unmatched. This CDR3 region has 16 residues.

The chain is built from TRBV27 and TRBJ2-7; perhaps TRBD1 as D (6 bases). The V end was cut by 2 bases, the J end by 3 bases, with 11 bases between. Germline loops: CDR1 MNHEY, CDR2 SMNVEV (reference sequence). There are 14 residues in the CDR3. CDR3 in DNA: TGTGCCAGCAGTTTAAGGCAGGGGTTCTACGAGCAGTACTTC. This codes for CASSLRQGFYEQYF.

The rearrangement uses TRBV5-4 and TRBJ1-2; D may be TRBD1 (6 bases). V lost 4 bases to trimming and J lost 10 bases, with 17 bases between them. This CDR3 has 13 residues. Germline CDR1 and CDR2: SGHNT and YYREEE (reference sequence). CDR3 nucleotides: TGTGCCAGCAGCCTACAGGGCGAGACGTTCTACACCTTC. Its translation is CASSLQGETFYTF.